This passage covers 24 T cell receptor beta chains from one sample sequenced in a study of T cell responses to AZD1222 COVID-19 vaccine. Assay: immunoSEQ multiplex PCR; the TCRdb copy retains only in-frame clones and omits some. The table records some 150,000 clones, roughly 90% of them present only once. Sequencing used peripheral blood, obtained on day 0 of AZD1222 vaccination. All receptors come from an adult in good health.

V gene TRBV6-5 combines with J gene TRBJ2-1; D may be TRBD2 (5 bases). Germline CDR1 MNHEY, CDR2 SVGAGI. The CDR3 loop spans 14 amino acids. V gave up 9 bases and J gave up 0 bases, with 12 bases separating them. Written as DNA, the CDR3 is TGTGCCAGTACTAGACCTCACTCCTACAATGAGCAGTTCTTC. Amino acid sequence: CASTRPHSYNEQFF.

The chain carries TRBV7-8 and TRBJ2-1; no definite D call. Deletions cut 5 bases from V and 2 bases from J, with 4 bases between. CDR1 SGHVS and CDR2 FQNEAQ come from the germline V gene. The CDR3 covers 12 residues. CDR3 DNA sequence: TGTGCCAGCAGCCCCACCTACAATGAGCAGTTCTTC. This sequence encodes CASSPTYNEQFF.

The J gene is TRBJ1-1, the V gene TRBV5-1; TRBD1 agrees at 7 bases. Germline V CDR1 and CDR2: SGHRS, YFSETQ. This CDR3 has 13 residues. V lost 4 bases to trimming and J lost 4 bases; unmatched junction nucleotides: 4. The CDR3 loop is CASSPEGATEAFF. Here the CDR3 DNA reads TGCGCCAGCAGCCCGGAGGGGGCCACTGAAGCTTTCTTT.

There are a few counts of this clone. V and J are TRBV27 and TRBJ2-1; D is unclear. Trimming took 0 bases from V and 9 from J, leaving 6 bases between them. The CDR3 covers 12 residues. Per germline, CDR1 MNHEY and CDR2 SMNVEV (reference sequence). As DNA, the CDR3 is TGTGCCAGCAGTTTATCTTTCGGTGAGCAGTTCTTC. It specifies CASSLSFGEQFF.

The chain links TRBV3-1 (or the pseudogene TRBV3-2) to TRBJ1-2; TRBD1 agrees at 8 bases. In germline, CDR1 is LGHDT, CDR2 YNNKEL (reference sequence). The CDR3 is 13 residues long. The junction had 2 bases not matched to a gene; V was cut back by 4 bases and J by 4 bases. CDR3 bases: TGTGCCAGCAGCCTGCAGGGGGCCTATGGCTACACCTTC. Encoded protein: CASSLQGAYGYTF.

The chain uses TRBV6-2 or TRBV6-3 and TRBJ2-1, with 12 bases matching TRBD2. The CDR3 has 17 residues. The trim removed 5 bases at V and 0 bases at J, leaving 5 bases unmatched. In germline, CDR1 is MNHEY, CDR2 SVGEGT. CDR3 loop: CASSTSSGGDSYNEQFF. CDR3 nucleotides: TGTGCCAGCAGTACTTCTAGCGGGGGGGACTCCTACAATGAGCAGTTCTTC.

This rearrangement joins TRBV10-3 to TRBJ1-2, with D maybe TRBD1 (5 bases). Germline V gene sequence: CDR1 ENHRY, CDR2 SYGVKD. Trimming took off 1 base at V and 6 bases at J, with 12 bases between the two ends. The CDR3 is made up of 14 amino acids. In DNA form, the CDR3 reads TGTGCCATCAGTGAGTGGGGCCTGACGGATGGCTACACCTTC. Translating gives CAISEWGLTDGYTF.

The chain is built from TRBV19 and TRBJ1-3; D unclear. The CDR3 consists of 16 residues. The ends were cut back, 5 bases at V and 0 bases at J, with 14 bases in the middle. Germline values: CDR1 LNHDA, CDR2 SQIVND (reference sequence). CDR3 protein: CASSASASYSGNTIYF. The CDR3 DNA is TGTGCCAGTAGTGCGTCGGCGTCGTACTCTGGAAACACCATATATTTT.

The chain joins TRBV19 to TRBJ1-2, with TRBD1 matching 8 bases. The CDR3 extends over 14 amino acids. Germline values: CDR1 LNHDA, CDR2 SQIVND (reference sequence). V dropped 5 bases and J dropped 4; count of bases not matched to a gene: 6. As DNA, the CDR3 is TGTGCCAGTAGTCCGCGACAGGGGATCTATGGCTACACCTTC. It specifies CASSPRQGIYGYTF.

The chain recombines TRBV3-1 (or the pseudogene TRBV3-2) with TRBJ1-6, with no clear D. Per germline, CDR1 LGHDT and CDR2 YNNKEL (reference sequence). The CDR3 contains 13 residues. The V and J ends lost 4 bases and 8 bases respectively, with 9 bases between them. This CDR3 is CASSPDPDSPLHF. CDR3 DNA sequence: TGTGCCAGCAGCCCCGACCCGGATTCACCCCTCCACTTT.

The J gene is TRBJ1-1, the V gene TRBV4-3; 7 bases line up with TRBD1. The V segment lost 5 bases and the J segment 4 bases; nucleotides outside the gene matches: 10. Germline CDR1 LGHNA, CDR2 YSLEER. This CDR3 is built from 15 residues. This CDR3 reads CASSSFDRDGTEAFF. Written as DNA, the CDR3 is TGCGCCAGCAGCTCCTTTGACAGGGATGGCACTGAAGCTTTCTTT.

This clone was seen only a few times. The junction departs from germline at one end; a sequencing error may be responsible. The gene calls are TRBV18 and TRBJ1-1; weak D call: TRBD1 (5 bases). Per the germline V gene, CDR1 is KGHSH and CDR2 is LQKENI. This CDR3 contains 14 residues. The CDR3 protein is CASSPPVGGTEAFF. CDR3 in DNA: TGTGCCAGCTCCCCACCGGTCGGGGGCACTGAAGCTTTCTTT.

The rearrangement links TRBV10-2 to TRBJ1-3; D not certain. CDR3 length: 16 amino acids. The ends were cut back, 3 bases at V and 0 bases at J, with 12 bases in the middle. CDR1 is WSHSY, CDR2 SAAADI, per germline. CDR3 bases: TGCGCCAGCAGTGATCTTCGCCGAGCCTCTGGAAACACCATATATTTT. Translating it yields CASSDLRRASGNTIYF.

The chain employs TRBV10-1 and TRBJ2-1, with TRBD2 matching 12 bases. The length of the CDR3 is 15 residues. Germline V CDR1 and CDR2: WNHNN, SYGVQD (reference sequence). The trim removed 8 bases at V and 7 bases at J, leaving 9 bases unmatched. The CDR3 region has the DNA TGCGCCAGCGGCCAGCTAGCGGGGGGGCTTAATGAGCAGTTCTTC. Translated, it gives CASGQLAGGLNEQFF.

The sample holds one count of this clone. The V and J genes are TRBV6-2 or TRBV6-3 and TRBJ1-6; 9 bases fit TRBD1. Germline CDR1 MNHEY, CDR2 SVGEGT. The V segment lost 5 bases and the J segment 10 bases; nucleotides outside the gene matches: 15. CDR3 length equals 17 residues. DNA of the CDR3: TGTGCCAGCAGTCAATCTCCGGGACAGGGCTCAGACTCACCCCTCCACTTT. Translation: CASSQSPGQGSDSPLHF.

The chain couples TRBV19 to TRBJ1-2, with D maybe TRBD1 (5 bases). The CDR3 runs to 18 residues. The germline V gene has CDR1 LNHDA and CDR2 SQIVND (reference sequence). V lost 6 bases and J 0 bases, leaving 23 bases between the germline ends. The CDR3 loop is CASRGPRGHEGSNYGYTF. The CDR3 DNA sequence: TGTGCCAGTAGGGGCCCACGCGGACATGAGGGGTCTAACTATGGCTACACCTTC.

The rearrangement links TRBV4-3 to TRBJ1-4; D unclear. Germline CDR1 LGHNA, CDR2 YSLEER. V gave up 4 bases and J gave up 8 bases, with 11 bases separating them. This CDR3 is built from 13 residues. The CDR3 DNA follows: TGCGCCAGCAGCCTGACGTCCAGGGAAAAACTGTTTTTT. This gives the protein CASSLTSREKLFF.

This chain joins TRBV18 and TRBJ2-7, with TRBD1 identical over 12 bases. J lost 4 bases, V lost 5 bases, and 9 bases had no gene match. This CDR3 has 16 amino acids. Germline V lookup: CDR1 KGHSH, CDR2 LQKENI. CDR3 coding DNA: TGTGCCAGCTCAACTAACCGGGACAGGGGGCTTTACGAGCAGTACTTC. It specifies CASSTNRDRGLYEQYF.

The CDR3 spells CASGSRSGGPNYGYTF. The CDR3 DNA sequence: TGTGCTAGTGGTTCCAGGTCCGGGGGGCCAAACTATGGCTACACCTTC. V and J are TRBV12-5 and TRBJ1-2, with D possibly being TRBD1 (6 bases). V gave up 4 bases and J gave up 2 bases, with 17 bases separating them. The CDR3 loop spans 16 amino acids. Germline V CDR1 and CDR2: LGHNT, FRNRAP.

The sample holds many counts of this clone. The V and J genes are TRBV5-1 and TRBJ1-2; D remains unclear. Per germline, CDR1 SGHRS and CDR2 YFSETQ. The CDR3 runs to 13 residues. V lost 4 bases and J lost 6, with 13 bases in between. The CDR3 nucleotides read TGCGCCAGCAGCCCCCGTGGTGGAGATGGCTACACCTTC. Translating it yields CASSPRGGDGYTF.

The rearrangement uses TRBV28 and TRBJ2-7; TRBD1 agrees at 12 bases. CDR1 is MDHEN and CDR2 is SYDVKM in the germline V gene. J gave up 6 bases and V 8 bases, and 8 bases lay outside the gene matches. CDR3 size: 14 residues. CDR3: CASVRGDRGPEQYF. Written as DNA, the CDR3 is TGTGCCAGCGTCCGTGGGGACAGGGGGCCCGAGCAGTACTTC. The full variable domain, in which reference TRBV28 and TRBJ2-7 provide the parts outside the CDR3, is DVKVTQSSRYLVKRTGEKVFLECVQDMDHENMFWYRQDPGLGLRLIYFSYDVKMKEKGDIPEGYSVSREKKERFSLILESASTNQTSMYLCASVRGDRGPEQYFGPGTRLTVT.

This clone was observed a handful of times. V usage is TRBV19 and J usage is TRBJ2-2; D possibly corresponds to TRBD2 (6 bases). Germline CDR1 is LNHDA and CDR2 is SQIVND (reference sequence). Trimming pared 5 bases from V and 4 bases from J, leaving 11 bases between. The CDR3 loop spans 14 amino acids. The CDR3, as DNA: TGTGCCAGTAGTCCTCGGACTATCACCGGGGAGCTGTTTTTT. Its translation: CASSPRTITGELFF.

The chain combines TRBV28 with TRBJ2-4; unclear D gene. CDR3 length: 13 residues. V shed 11 bases and J shed 3 bases, with 14 bases lying between them. Germline assignment: CDR1 MDHEN and CDR2 SYDVKM. The CDR3 loop is CASTDPLKNIQYF. CDR3 bases: TGTGCCTCAACGGATCCTCTCAAAAACATTCAGTACTTC.

The chain carries TRBV7-2 and TRBJ1-3, with D possibly being TRBD1 (6 bases). Germline CDR1 and CDR2: SGHTA and FQGNSA. The CDR3 consists of 15 residues. Trimming took 4 bases from V and 3 from J, leaving 13 bases between them. The CDR3 nucleotides read TGTGCCAGCAGCTCCCACGGGGGGCTTGGAAACACCATATATTTT. This codes for CASSSHGGLGNTIYF.